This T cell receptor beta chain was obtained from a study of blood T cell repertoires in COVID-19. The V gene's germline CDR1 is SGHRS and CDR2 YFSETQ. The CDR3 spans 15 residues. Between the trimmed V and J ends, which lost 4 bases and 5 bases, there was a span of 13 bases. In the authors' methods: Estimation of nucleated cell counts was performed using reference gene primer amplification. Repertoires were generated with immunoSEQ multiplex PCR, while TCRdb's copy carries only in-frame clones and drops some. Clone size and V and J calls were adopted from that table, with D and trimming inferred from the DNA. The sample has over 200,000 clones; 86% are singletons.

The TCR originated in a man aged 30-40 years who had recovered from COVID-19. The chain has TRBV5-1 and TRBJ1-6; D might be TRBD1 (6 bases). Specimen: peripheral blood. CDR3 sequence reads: CASSIPRDNNSPLHF. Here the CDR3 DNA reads TGCGCCAGCAGCATCCCCCGGGACAATAATTCACCCCTCCACTTT.